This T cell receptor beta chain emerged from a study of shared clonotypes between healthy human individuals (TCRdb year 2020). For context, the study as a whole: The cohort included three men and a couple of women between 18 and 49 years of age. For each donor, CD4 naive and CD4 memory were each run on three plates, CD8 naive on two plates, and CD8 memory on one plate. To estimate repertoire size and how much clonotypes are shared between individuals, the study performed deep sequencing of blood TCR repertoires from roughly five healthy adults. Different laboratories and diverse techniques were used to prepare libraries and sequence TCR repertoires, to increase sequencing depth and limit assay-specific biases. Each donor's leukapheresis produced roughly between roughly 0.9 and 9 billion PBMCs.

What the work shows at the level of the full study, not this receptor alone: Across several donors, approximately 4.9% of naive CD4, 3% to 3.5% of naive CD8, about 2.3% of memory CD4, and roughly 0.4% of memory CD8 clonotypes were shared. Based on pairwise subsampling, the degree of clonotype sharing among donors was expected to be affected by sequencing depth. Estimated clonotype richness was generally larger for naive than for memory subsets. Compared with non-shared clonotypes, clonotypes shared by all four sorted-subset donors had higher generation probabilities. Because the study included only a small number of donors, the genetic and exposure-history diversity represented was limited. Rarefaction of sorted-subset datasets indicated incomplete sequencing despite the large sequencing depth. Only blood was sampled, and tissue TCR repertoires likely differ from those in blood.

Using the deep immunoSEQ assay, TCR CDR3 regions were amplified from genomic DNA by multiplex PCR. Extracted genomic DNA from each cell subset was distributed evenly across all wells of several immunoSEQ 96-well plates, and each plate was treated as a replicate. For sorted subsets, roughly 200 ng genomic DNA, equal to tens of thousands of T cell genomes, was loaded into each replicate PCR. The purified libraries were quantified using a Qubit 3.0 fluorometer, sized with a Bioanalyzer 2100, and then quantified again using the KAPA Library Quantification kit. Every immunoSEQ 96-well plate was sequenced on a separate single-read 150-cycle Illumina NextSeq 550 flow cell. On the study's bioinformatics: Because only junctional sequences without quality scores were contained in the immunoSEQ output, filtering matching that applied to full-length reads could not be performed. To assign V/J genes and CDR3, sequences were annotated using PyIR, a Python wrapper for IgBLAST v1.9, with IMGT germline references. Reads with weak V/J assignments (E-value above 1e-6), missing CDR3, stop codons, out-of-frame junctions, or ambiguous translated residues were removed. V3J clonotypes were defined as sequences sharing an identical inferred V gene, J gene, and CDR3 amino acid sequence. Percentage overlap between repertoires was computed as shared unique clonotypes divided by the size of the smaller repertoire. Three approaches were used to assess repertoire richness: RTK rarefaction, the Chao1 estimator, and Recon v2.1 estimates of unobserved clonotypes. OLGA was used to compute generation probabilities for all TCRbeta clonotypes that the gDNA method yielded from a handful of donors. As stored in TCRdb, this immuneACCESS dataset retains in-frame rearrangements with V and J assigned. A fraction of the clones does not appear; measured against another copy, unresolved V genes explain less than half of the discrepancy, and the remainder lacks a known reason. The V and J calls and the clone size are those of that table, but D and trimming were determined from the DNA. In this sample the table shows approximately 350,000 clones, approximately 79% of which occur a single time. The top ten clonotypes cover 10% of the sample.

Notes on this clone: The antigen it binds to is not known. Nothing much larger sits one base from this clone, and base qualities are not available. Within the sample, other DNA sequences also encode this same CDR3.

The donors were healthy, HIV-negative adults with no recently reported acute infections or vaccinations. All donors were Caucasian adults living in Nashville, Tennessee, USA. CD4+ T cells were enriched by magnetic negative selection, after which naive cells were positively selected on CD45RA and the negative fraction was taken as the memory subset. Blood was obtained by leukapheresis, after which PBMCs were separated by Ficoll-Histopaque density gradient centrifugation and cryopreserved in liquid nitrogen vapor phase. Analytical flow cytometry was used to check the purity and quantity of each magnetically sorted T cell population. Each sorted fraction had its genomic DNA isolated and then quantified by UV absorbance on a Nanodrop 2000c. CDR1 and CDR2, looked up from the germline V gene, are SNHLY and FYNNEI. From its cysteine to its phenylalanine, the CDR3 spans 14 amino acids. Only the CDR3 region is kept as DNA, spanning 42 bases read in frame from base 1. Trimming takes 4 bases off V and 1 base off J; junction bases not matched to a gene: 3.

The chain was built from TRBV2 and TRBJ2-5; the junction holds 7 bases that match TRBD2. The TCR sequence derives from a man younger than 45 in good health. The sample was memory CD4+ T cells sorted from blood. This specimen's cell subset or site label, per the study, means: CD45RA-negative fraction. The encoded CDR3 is CASSVAGAQETQYF. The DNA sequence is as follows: TGTGCCAGCAGTGTGGCGGGAGCCCAAGAGACCCAGTACTTC. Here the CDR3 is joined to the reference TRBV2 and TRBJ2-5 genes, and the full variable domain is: EPEVTQTPSHQVTQMGQEVILRCVPISNHLYFYWYRQILGQKVEFLVSFYNNEISEKSEIFDDQFSVERPDGSNFTLKIRSTKLEDSAMYFCASSVAGAQETQYFGPGTRLLVL.